The source of this T cell receptor beta chain is a study of T cell responses to AZD1222 COVID-19 vaccine. General observations from the study: Regions 160-218 and 743-854 dominated among vaccine-associated CD4 TCRs spanning spike. Nearly half of the spike-specific TCRs reportedly recognize variant regions that carry no mutations. The study sampled repertoires only after the peak T cell response. Donors were largely white British and mainly female; clonal diversity was possibly underestimated.

The CDR3 contains 14 residues. V was shortened by 5 bases and J by 2 bases, with 10 bases between the two germline ends. The V gene's germline CDR1 is SEHNR and CDR2 FQNEAQ (reference sequence). Concerning this clone: Its antigen is not identified.

The protocol was immunoSEQ multiplex PCR, while the TCRdb copy is restricted to in-frame clones and leaves out a portion. Here the sample spans some 96,000 clones, around 87% being singletons. This specimen was peripheral blood, taken on day 0 of MenACWY control vaccination. This clonotype was sampled from an adult in good health. The chain carries TRBV7-9 and TRBJ1-5, with D uncertain. CDR3 sequence (DNA): TGTGCCAGCAGCAGCGCTGGGGGCAATCAGCCCCAGCATTTT. Translated, it gives CASSSAGGNQPQHF. The complete variable domain, with remaining parts taken from reference TRBV7-9 and TRBJ1-5, reads DTGVSQNPRHKITKRGQNVTFRCDPISEHNRLYWYRQTLGQGPEFLTYFQNEAQLEKSRLLSDRFSAERPKGSFSTLEIQRTEQGDSAMYLCASSSAGGNQPQHFGDGTRLSIL.